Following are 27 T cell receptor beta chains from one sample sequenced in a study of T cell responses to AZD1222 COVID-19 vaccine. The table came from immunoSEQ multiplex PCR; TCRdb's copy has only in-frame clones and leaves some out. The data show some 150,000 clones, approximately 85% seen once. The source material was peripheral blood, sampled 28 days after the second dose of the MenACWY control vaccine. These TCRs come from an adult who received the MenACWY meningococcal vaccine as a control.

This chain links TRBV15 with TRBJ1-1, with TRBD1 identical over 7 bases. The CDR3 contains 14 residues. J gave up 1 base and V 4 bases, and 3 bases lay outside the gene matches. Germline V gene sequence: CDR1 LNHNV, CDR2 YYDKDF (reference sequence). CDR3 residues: CATSIRQGNTEAFF. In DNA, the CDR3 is TGTGCCACCAGCATTCGACAGGGGAACACTGAAGCTTTCTTT.

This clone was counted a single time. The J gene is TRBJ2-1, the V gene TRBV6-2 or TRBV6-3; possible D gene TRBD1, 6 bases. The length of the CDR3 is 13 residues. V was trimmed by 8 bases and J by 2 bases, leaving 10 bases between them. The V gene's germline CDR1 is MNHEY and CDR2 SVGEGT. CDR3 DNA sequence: TGTGCCAGCCGCCGGGACACCTACAATGAGCAGTTCTTC. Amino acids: CASRRDTYNEQFF.

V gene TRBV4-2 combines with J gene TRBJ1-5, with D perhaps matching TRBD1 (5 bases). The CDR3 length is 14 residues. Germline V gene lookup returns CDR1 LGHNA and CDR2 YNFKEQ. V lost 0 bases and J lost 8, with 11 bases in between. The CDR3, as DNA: TGTGCCAGCAGCCAAGATACCAGGGACGAGCCCCAGCATTTT. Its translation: CASSQDTRDEPQHF.

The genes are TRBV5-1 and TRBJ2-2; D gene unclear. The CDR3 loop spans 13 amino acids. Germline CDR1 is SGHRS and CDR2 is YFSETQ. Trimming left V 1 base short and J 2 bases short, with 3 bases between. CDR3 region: CASSLINTGELFF. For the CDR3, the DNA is TGCGCCAGCAGCTTGATTAACACCGGGGAGCTGTTTTTT.

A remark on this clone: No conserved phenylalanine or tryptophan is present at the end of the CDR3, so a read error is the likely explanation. This chain's CDR3 is CASSLSWTDYEQYI. CDR3 nucleotides: TGTGCCAGCAGCTTATCCTGGACAGATTACGAGCAGTACATC. The genes are TRBV7-2 and TRBJ2-7; TRBD1 is a possible D gene (6 bases). This CDR3 is 14 amino acids long. The germline V gene encodes CDR1 SGHTA and CDR2 FQGNSA. The V and J ends lost 2 bases and 4 bases respectively, with 12 bases between them.

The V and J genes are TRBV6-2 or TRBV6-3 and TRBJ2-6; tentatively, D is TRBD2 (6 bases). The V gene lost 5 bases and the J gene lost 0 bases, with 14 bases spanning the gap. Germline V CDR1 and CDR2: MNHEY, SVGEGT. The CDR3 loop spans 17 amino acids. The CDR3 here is CASSIRRAGSGANVLTF. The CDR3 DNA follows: TGTGCCAGCAGTATCCGGAGGGCCGGCTCTGGGGCCAACGTCCTGACTTTC.

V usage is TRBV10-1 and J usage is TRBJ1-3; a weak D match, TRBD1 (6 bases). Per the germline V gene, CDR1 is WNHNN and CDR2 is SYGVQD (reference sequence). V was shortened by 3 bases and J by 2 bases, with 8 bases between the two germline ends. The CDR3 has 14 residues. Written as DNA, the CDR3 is TGCGCCAGCAGTGAACCAGGGGCTGGAAACACCATATATTTT. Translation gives CASSEPGAGNTIYF.

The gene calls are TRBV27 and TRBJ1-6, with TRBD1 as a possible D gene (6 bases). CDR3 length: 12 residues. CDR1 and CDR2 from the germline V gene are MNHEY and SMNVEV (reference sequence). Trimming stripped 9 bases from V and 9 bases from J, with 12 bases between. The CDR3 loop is CASATGPSPLHF. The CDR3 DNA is TGTGCCAGTGCTACAGGGCCTTCACCCCTCCACTTT.

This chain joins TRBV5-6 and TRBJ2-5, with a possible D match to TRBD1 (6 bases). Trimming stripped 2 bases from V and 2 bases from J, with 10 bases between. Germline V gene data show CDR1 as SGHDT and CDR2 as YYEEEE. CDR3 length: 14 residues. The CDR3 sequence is CASSFGQLQETQYF. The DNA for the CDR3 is TGTGCCAGCAGCTTCGGACAGCTTCAAGAGACCCAGTACTTC.

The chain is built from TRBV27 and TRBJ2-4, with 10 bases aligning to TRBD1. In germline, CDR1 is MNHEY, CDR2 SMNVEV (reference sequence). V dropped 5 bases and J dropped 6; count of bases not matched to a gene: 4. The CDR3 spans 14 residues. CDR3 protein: CASSIRDRGNIQYF. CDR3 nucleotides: TGTGCCAGCAGTATCCGGGACAGGGGAAACATTCAGTACTTC.

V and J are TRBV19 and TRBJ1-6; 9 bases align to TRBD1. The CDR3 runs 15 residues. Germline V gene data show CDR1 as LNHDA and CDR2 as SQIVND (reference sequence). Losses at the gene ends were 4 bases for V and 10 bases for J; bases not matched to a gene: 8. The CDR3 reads CASSNRDRETSPLHF. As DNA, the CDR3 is TGTGCCAGTAGTAACCGGGACAGGGAGACCTCACCCCTCCACTTT.

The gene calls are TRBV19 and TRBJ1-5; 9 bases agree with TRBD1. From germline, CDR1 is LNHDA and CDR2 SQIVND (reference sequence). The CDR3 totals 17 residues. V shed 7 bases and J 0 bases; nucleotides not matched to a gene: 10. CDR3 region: CASIGGTGGSSNQPQHF. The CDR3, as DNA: TGTGCCAGTATTGGCGGAACAGGGGGCTCTAGCAATCAGCCCCAGCATTTT.

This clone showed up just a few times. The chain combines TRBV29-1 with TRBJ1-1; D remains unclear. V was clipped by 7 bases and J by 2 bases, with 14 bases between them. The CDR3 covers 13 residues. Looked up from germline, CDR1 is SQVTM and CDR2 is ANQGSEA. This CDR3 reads CSAVSGVNTEAFF. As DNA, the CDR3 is TGCAGCGCTGTCTCCGGGGTCAACACTGAAGCTTTCTTT.

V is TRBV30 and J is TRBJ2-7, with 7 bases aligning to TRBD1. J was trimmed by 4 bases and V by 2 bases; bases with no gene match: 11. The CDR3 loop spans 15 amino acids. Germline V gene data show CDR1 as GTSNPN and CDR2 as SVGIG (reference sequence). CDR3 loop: CAWSPLDRVTYEQYF. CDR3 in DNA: TGTGCCTGGAGTCCTCTTGACAGGGTAACATACGAGCAGTACTTC.

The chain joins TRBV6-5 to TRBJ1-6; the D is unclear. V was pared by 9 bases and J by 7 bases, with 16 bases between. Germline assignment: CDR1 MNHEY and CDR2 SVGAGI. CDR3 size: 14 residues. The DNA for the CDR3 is TGTGCCAGTGGACGCCCTTTAGGGAATTCACCCCTCCACTTT. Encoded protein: CASGRPLGNSPLHF.

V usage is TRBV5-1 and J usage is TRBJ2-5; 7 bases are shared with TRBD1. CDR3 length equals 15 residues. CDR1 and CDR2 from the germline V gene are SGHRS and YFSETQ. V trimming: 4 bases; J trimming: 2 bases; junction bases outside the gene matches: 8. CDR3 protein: CASSRKGDSQETQYF. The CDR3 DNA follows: TGCGCCAGCAGCAGGAAGGGGGACAGTCAAGAGACCCAGTACTTC.

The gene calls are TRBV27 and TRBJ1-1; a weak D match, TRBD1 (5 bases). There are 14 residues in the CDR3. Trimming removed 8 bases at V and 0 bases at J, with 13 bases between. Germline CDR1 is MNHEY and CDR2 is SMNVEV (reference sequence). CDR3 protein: CASGWGTMNTEAFF. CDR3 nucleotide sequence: TGTGCCAGCGGATGGGGGACCATGAACACTGAAGCTTTCTTT.

CDR3 DNA: TGCGCCAGCAGCCGTAATAACAATGAGCAGTTCTTC. This codes for CASSRNNNEQFF. The chain employs TRBV5-1 and TRBJ2-1; D is uncertain. The CDR3 contains 12 residues. The germline V gene encodes CDR1 SGHRS and CDR2 YFSETQ. V lost 4 bases, J lost 5 bases, and 7 bases lay in between.

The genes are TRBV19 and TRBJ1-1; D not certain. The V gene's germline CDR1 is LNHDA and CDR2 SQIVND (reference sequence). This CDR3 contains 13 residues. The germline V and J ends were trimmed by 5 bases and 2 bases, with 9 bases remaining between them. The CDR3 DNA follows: TGTGCCAGTAGTGCCGACCCTAACACTGAAGCTTTCTTT. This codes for CASSADPNTEAFF.

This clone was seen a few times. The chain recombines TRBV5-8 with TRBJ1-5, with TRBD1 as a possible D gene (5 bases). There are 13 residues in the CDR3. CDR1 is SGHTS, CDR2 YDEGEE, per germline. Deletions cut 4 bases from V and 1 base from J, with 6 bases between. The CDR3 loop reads CASSKGSNQPQHF. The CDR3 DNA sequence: TGTGCCAGCAGCAAGGGGAGCAATCAGCCCCAGCATTTT.

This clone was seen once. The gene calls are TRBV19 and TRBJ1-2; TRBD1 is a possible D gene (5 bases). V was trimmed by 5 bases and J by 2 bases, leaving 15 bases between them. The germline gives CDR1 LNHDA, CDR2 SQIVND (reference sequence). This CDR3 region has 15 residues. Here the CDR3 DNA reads TGTGCCAGTAGTCCCGCGGGGGGATCGAACTATGGCTACACCTTC. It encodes CASSPAGGSNYGYTF.

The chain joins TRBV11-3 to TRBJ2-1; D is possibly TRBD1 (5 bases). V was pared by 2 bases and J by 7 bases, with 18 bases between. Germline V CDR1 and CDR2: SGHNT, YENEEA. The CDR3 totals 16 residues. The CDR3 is CASSLNLGANYNEQFF. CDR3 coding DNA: TGTGCCAGCAGCTTAAATTTAGGGGCTAACTATAATGAGCAGTTCTTC.

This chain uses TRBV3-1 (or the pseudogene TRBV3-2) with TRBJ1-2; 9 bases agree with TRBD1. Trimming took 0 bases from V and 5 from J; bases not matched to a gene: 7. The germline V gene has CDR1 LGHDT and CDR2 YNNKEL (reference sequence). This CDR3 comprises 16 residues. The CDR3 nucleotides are TGTGCCAGCAGCCAAGAAACAGGGGGCAGCTCTTATGGCTACACCTTC. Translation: CASSQETGGSSYGYTF.

The CDR3 protein is CASTNERELGGMDTEAFF. DNA of the CDR3: TGTGCCAGTACCAACGAGAGGGAATTAGGGGGCATGGACACTGAAGCTTTCTTT. The rearrangement uses TRBV19 and TRBJ1-1; 7 nucleotides align to TRBD1. The V gene's germline CDR1 is LNHDA and CDR2 SQIVND (reference sequence). With 7 bases clipped from V and 3 bases from J, the junction kept 20 bases outside the gene matches. The CDR3 consists of 18 residues.

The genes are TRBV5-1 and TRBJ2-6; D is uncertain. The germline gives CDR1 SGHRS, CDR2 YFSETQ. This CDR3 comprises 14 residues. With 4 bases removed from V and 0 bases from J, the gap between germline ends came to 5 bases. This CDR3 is CASSPYSGANVLTF. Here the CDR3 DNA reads TGCGCCAGCAGCCCTTACTCTGGGGCCAACGTCCTGACTTTC.

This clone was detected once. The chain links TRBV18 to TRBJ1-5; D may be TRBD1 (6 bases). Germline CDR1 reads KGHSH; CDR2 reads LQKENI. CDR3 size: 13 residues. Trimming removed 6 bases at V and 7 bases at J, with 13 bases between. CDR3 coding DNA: TGTGCCAGCTCGGAACAGGGCGGACAGCCCCAGCATTTT. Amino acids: CASSEQGGQPQHF.

The DNA for the CDR3 is TGTGCCAGCAGCCCACTCGGGGAGGGGCTGGAGGGCAATCAGCCCCAGCATTTT. Protein sequence: CASSPLGEGLEGNQPQHF. The J gene is TRBJ1-5, the V gene TRBV7-4, with a possible D match to TRBD1 (5 bases). The CDR3 is 18 residues long. Trimming cost V 5 bases and J 2 bases, with 22 bases left between them. Germline V gene sequence: CDR1 SGHVT, CDR2 SQSDAQ.